The 8 T cell receptor beta chains reported below all come from one sample, sequenced in a study of blood T cell repertoires in COVID-19. TCRdb's copy holds only in-frame clones and misses some; the assay was immunoSEQ multiplex PCR. This sample carries fewer than 95,000 clones, around 88% of them seen once, and the ten largest clones take roughly 0.43%. Specimen: peripheral blood. These receptors originate from a man between 60 and 70 years old with acute or convalescent COVID-19.

This clone came up a few times. The rearrangement joins TRBV27 to TRBJ1-6; 9 bases map to TRBD1. The germline CDR1 and CDR2 sequences are MNHEY and SMNVEV (reference sequence). V lost 0 bases, J lost 8 bases, and 11 bases stayed unmatched. The CDR3 is made up of 18 amino acids. CDR3 sequence reads: CASSLSGVGQGLHSPLHF. The DNA of the CDR3 is TGTGCCAGCAGTTTATCTGGCGTGGGACAGGGTTTACATTCACCCCTCCACTTT.

The rearrangement joins TRBV5-1 to TRBJ1-1; 8 bases match TRBD1. The junction had 7 bases not matched to a gene; V was cut back by 5 bases and J by 4 bases. CDR1 and CDR2 from the germline V gene are SGHRS and YFSETQ. The CDR3 loop spans 14 amino acids. The CDR3 DNA sequence: TGCGCCAGCAGACCCGTTACAGGGGGCACTGAAGCTTTCTTT. The encoded protein is CASRPVTGGTEAFF. The whole variable domain, remainder taken from reference TRBV5-1 and TRBJ1-1, is KAGVTQTPRYLIKTRGQQVTLSCSPISGHRSVSWYQQTPGQGLQFLFEYFSETQRNKGNFPGRFSGRQFSNSRSEMNVSTLELGDSALYLCASRPVTGGTEAFFGQGTRLTVV.

V gene TRBV5-5 combines with J gene TRBJ2-7, with TRBD2 matching 7 bases. Germline assignment: CDR1 SGHKS and CDR2 YYEKEE (reference sequence). Trimming cost V 3 bases and J 3 bases; bases outside gene matches: 9. The CDR3 is made up of 15 amino acids. The CDR3 DNA reads TGTGCCAGCAGCTGGGACCCGGCTAGCGGCTACGAGCAGTACTTC. It specifies CASSWDPASGYEQYF.

This clone was seen a single time. This chain joins TRBV7-9 and TRBJ1-4; D is ambiguous. The CDR3 loop spans 15 amino acids. Germline loops: CDR1 SEHNR, CDR2 FQNEAQ (reference sequence). V was pared by 1 base and J by 6 bases, with 12 bases between. CDR3 nucleotides: TGTGCCAGCAGCTTAGGTCGCCTGCGGGATGAAAAACTGTTTTTT. Residues: CASSLGRLRDEKLFF.

J is TRBJ2-5 and V is TRBV5-1; D may be TRBD1 (5 bases). Germline lookup yields CDR1 SGHRS and CDR2 YFSETQ. V was pared by 6 bases and J by 2 bases, with 14 bases between. The CDR3 is made up of 14 amino acids. The CDR3 spells CASTFSGMQETQYF. The CDR3 DNA reads as TGCGCCAGCACCTTCTCAGGGATGCAAGAGACCCAGTACTTC.

This clone was picked up one time. The rearrangement uses TRBV30 and TRBJ2-1, with 7 bases aligning to TRBD2. Germline V CDR1 and CDR2: GTSNPN, SVGIG (reference sequence). The ends lost 5 bases at V and 2 bases at J; junction bases unmatched: 3. The CDR3 is made up of 13 amino acids. CDR3 protein: CAWWGRAYNEQFF. CDR3 in DNA: TGTGCCTGGTGGGGGAGGGCCTACAATGAGCAGTTCTTC. The complete variable domain, with remaining parts taken from reference TRBV30 and TRBJ2-1, reads SQTIHQWPATLVQPVGSPLSLECTVEGTSNPNLYWYRQAAGRGLQLLFYSVGIGQISSEVPQNLSASRPQDRQFILSSKKLLLSDSGFYLCAWWGRAYNEQFFGPGTRLTVL.

The CDR3 protein is CASSPPPVGNTIYF. Written as DNA, the CDR3 is TGTGCCAGCTCACCACCTCCGGTGGGAAACACCATATATTTT. The V and J genes are TRBV18 and TRBJ1-3; D remains ambiguous. Trimming left V 0 bases short and J 4 bases short, with 7 bases between. From germline, CDR1 is KGHSH and CDR2 LQKENI. This CDR3 contains 14 residues.

The gene calls are TRBV29-1 and TRBJ1-2, with TRBD1 as a possible D gene (6 bases). V lost 7 bases, J lost 4 bases, and 16 bases lay in between. CDR1 SQVTM and CDR2 ANQGSEA come from the germline V gene. The CDR3 runs to 13 residues. CDR3: CSDASGQPYGYTF. The CDR3 coding sequence is TGCAGCGATGCCTCCGGACAGCCCTATGGCTACACCTTC.